This paragraph covers one TCR beta chain sequence. Its specificity is unknown. Generated by immunoSEQ multiplex PCR, the TCRdb table keeps only in-frame clones and is missing some. This table has about 78,000 clones, almost 95% appearing once. This sample was taken from a study of OX40 agonist ivuxolimab in advanced cancers. For the study at large: The patients received ivuxolimab by intravenous route every 2 weeks at 0.01 to 10 mg/kg. Aged about 23 to 90 with a mean of approximately 57 years, they were 75% to 85% male.

Study-wide results and caveats: With doses of 0.1 to 3.0 mg/kg, CD4+ and CD8+ blood T cells had undergone clonal expansion by week 6.

The CDR3 has 14 residues. The germline V gene has CDR1 MNHEY and CDR2 SVGAGI. J gave up 7 bases and V 8 bases, and 10 bases lay outside the gene matches. Systemic immunosuppression or autoimmune disease history was grounds to exclude patients. The chain has TRBV6-5 and TRBJ2-1; 8 bases are a match to TRBD2. This receptor was identified in an adult with an advanced solid tumor such as melanoma, head and neck, liver or kidney cancer. Specimen: CD4+ or CD8+ T cells sorted from blood, collected in a trial of the OX40 agonist ivuxolimab. The chain's CDR3 is CASGPAGGMNEQFF. The CDR3, as DNA: TGTGCCAGCGGACCCGCGGGAGGAATGAATGAGCAGTTCTTC.